The 14 T cell receptor beta chains below all came from one sample that was sequenced in a study of cytomegalovirus exposure and HLA in healthy donors (dated by TCRdb to about 2017). Preparation of the library involved the immunoSEQ multiplex PCR assay. For the multiplex PCR, a mixture combining 60 forward primers for TCR Vbeta segments and 13 reverse primers for TCR Jbeta segments was used. TCRdb retrieved this table from immuneACCESS and kept in-frame rearrangements only. Not all clones are present; in checked studies, unresolved V genes account for under half, and no reason is known for the remainder. A total of tens of thousands of clones appear in this sample, 55% to 80% of them only once. The top ten clones comprise approximately 7.6% of the sample. Sequencing was performed on PBMCs. The receptors come from a man aged 35 to 55 in good health and CMV-seropositive.

The genes are TRBV7-9 and TRBJ2-3, with TRBD1 matching over 7 bases. V shed 7 bases, J shed 3 bases, and the junction held 16 bases outside the gene matches. CDR1 and CDR2 from the germline V gene are SEHNR and FQNEAQ (reference sequence). This CDR3 is 17 amino acids long. CDR3 loop: CASTPPGTGVMTDTQYF. CDR3 nucleotides: TGTGCCAGCACCCCTCCTGGAACAGGGGTGATGACAGATACGCAGTATTTT.

This chain uses TRBV5-1 with TRBJ2-5; D is unclear. The ends were cut back, 1 base at V and 3 bases at J, with 7 bases in the middle. This CDR3 contains 13 residues. From germline, CDR1 is SGHRS and CDR2 YFSETQ. This CDR3 reads CASSLNSKETQYF. CDR3 DNA: TGCGCCAGCAGCTTGAACTCTAAAGAGACCCAGTACTTC. Full variable domain (remainder filled in from reference TRBV5-1 and TRBJ2-5): KAGVTQTPRYLIKTRGQQVTLSCSPISGHRSVSWYQQTPGQGLQFLFEYFSETQRNKGNFPGRFSGRQFSNSRSEMNVSTLELGDSALYLCASSLNSKETQYFGPGTRLLVL.

A word on this clone: At one end the junction does not follow the germline gene, possibly because of a read error. V usage is TRBV7-7 and J usage is TRBJ2-5; a possible D gene is TRBD1 (5 bases). Per the germline V gene, CDR1 is SSHAT and CDR2 is FNYEAQ (reference sequence). The CDR3 sequence is 15 residues long. The CDR3 loop is CASSFADSHQETQYF. DNA for the CDR3: TGTGCTAGCAGCTTCGCCGACAGCCACCAAGAGACCCAGTACTTC. Based on the CDR3 plus reference TRBV7-7 and TRBJ2-5, the full variable domain is GAGVSQSPRYKVTKRGQDVTLRCDPISSHATLYWYQQALGQGPEFLTYFNYEAQPDKSGLPSDRFSAERPEGSISTLTIQRTEQRDSAMYRCASSFADSHQETQYFGPGTRLLVL.

The chain recombines TRBV27 with TRBJ2-2; 14 positions agree with TRBD2. Trimming took 3 bases from V and 7 from J; bases not matched to a gene: 4. CDR1 is MNHEY, CDR2 SMNVEV, per germline (reference sequence). CDR3 length: 16 residues. Here the CDR3 reads CASSFGTSGRGGELFF. The CDR3 bases are TGTGCCAGCAGTTTTGGGACTAGCGGGAGAGGCGGGGAGCTGTTTTTT.

In DNA, the CDR3 is TGTGCCAGCACCGAAAGGACAGGGAATGGCTACACCTTC. Its protein product is CASTERTGNGYTF. The chain combines TRBV5-4 with TRBJ1-2, with 8 bases that match TRBD1. Per germline, CDR1 SGHNT and CDR2 YYREEE (reference sequence). V was clipped by 6 bases and J by 6 bases; unmatched bases: 7. This CDR3 has 13 amino acids.

This clone was seen a few times. The V call is TRBV10-3, the J call TRBJ2-1; 9 nucleotides align to TRBD2. The CDR3 is made up of 18 amino acids. The V gene end was trimmed by 1 base and the J gene end by 3 bases; junction bases not matched to a gene: 10. Germline lookup yields CDR1 ENHRY and CDR2 SYGVKD. CDR3 sequence reads: CAISELGPATSGYNEQFF. CDR3 coding DNA: TGTGCCATCAGTGAGTTGGGTCCTGCGACTAGCGGCTACAATGAGCAGTTCTTC.

The chain couples TRBV7-9 to TRBJ1-2; possibly TRBD1 for D (5 bases). The CDR3 consists of 14 residues. CDR1 is SEHNR, CDR2 FQNEAQ, per germline (reference sequence). The germline V and J ends were trimmed by 3 bases and 2 bases, with 10 bases remaining between them. The DNA for the CDR3 is TGTGCCAGCAGCTTCAGGGTCGAAAACTATGGCTACACCTTC. This gives the protein CASSFRVENYGYTF.

The chain recombines TRBV7-3 with TRBJ1-1; TRBD1 matches at 7 bases. CDR3 size: 14 residues. CDR1 and CDR2 (germline): SGHTA, FQGTGA. V lost 5 bases to trimming and J lost 2 bases; unmatched junction nucleotides: 5. The CDR3 reads CASSPDRVNTEAFF. The DNA of the CDR3 is TGTGCCAGCAGCCCAGACAGGGTTAACACTGAAGCTTTCTTT.

By its share, this clone is medium-sized (0.01 to 0.1%). The chain employs TRBV10-2 and TRBJ2-5; D perhaps matches TRBD2 (5 bases). Trimming took 8 bases from V and 5 from J, leaving 15 bases between them. Germline CDR1 WSHSY, CDR2 SAAADI. CDR3 length equals 13 residues. The CDR3 region has the DNA TGCGCCAGCTCGAGGGTAGCAGTGGAGACCCAGTACTTC. This encodes CASSRVAVETQYF.

The chain combines TRBV4-2 with TRBJ2-7; weak D call: TRBD2 (7 bases). Trimming took 1 base from V and 3 from J, leaving 13 bases between them. From germline, CDR1 is LGHNA and CDR2 YNFKEQ. The CDR3 contains 15 residues. The CDR3 protein is CASSQGEGGDYEQYF. Here the CDR3 DNA reads TGTGCCAGCAGCCAAGGGGAGGGGGGGGACTACGAGCAGTACTTC.

This clone was observed a handful of times. The rearrangement joins TRBV28 to TRBJ2-5, with D possibly TRBD1 on 6 matching bases. Trimming shortened V by 6 bases and J by 4 bases, and 9 bases separated the two germline ends. Germline-derived CDR1 and CDR2 are MDHEN and SYDVKM. The CDR3 runs to 12 residues. CDR3 DNA: TGTGCCAGCAGCCAGGGGCTAGAGACCCAGTACTTC. It codes for CASSQGLETQYF.

The chain has TRBV6-1 and TRBJ2-7; D is unresolved. Trimming stripped 0 bases from V and 0 bases from J, with 9 bases between. Germline-derived CDR1 and CDR2 are MNHNS and SASEGT. The length of the CDR3 is 15 residues. DNA for the CDR3: TGTGCCAGCAGTGAAGCGTCACAAGTCTCCTACGAGCAGTACTTC. Amino acid sequence: CASSEASQVSYEQYF.

Details on this clone: The conserved closing phenylalanine or tryptophan is absent in this CDR3, likely reflecting a read error. The chain recombines TRBV18 with TRBJ1-1; no clear D gene. The germline V gene has CDR1 KGHSH and CDR2 LQKENI. Trimming left V 4 bases short and J 6 bases short, with 12 bases between. The CDR3 length is 13 residues. CDR3 in amino acids: CASSRAVDAEAFS. CDR3 in DNA: TGTGCCAGCTCACGCGCGGTCGACGCTGAAGCTTTCTCT.

The chain recombines TRBV28 with TRBJ2-7, with a possible D match to TRBD1 (6 bases). The germline CDR1 and CDR2 sequences are MDHEN and SYDVKM. Between the trimmed V and J ends, which lost 4 bases and 2 bases, there was a span of 15 bases. There are 15 residues in the CDR3. The CDR3 here is CASSYPHDRPYEQYF. The CDR3 coding sequence is TGTGCCAGCAGTTACCCCCACGACAGGCCCTACGAGCAGTACTTC.